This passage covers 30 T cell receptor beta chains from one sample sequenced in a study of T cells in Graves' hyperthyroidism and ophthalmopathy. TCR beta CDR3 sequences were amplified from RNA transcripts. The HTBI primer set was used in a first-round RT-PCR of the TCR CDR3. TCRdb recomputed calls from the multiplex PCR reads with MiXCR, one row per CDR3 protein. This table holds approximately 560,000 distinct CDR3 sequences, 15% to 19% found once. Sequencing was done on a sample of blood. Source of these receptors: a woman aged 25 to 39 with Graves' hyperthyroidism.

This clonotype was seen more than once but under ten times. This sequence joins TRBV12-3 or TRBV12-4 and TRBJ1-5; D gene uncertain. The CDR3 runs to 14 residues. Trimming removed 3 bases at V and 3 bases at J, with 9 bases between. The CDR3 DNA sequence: TGTGCCAGCAGTTTGCGACGGTACAATCAGCCCCAGCATTTT. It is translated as CASSLRRYNQPQHF.

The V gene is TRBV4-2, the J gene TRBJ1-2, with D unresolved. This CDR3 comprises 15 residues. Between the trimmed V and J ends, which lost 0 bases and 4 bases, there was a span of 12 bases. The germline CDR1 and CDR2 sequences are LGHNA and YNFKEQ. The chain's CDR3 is CASSQDNGRSYGYTF. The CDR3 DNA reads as TGTGCCAGCAGCCAAGATAACGGAAGATCCTATGGCTACACCTTC.

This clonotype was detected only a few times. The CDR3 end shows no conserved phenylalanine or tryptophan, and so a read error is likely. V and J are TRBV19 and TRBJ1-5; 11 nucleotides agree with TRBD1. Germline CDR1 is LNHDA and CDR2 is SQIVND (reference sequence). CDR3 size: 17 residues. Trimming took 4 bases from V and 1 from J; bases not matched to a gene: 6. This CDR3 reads CASSSRTGGASNQPQHL. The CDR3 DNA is TGTGCCAGTAGTAGCCGGACAGGGGGCGCGAGCAATCAGCCCCAGCATCTT.

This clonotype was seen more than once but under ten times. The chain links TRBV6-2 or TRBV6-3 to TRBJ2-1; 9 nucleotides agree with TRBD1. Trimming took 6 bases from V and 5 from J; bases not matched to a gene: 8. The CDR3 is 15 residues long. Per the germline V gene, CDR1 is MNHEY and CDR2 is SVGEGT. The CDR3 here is CASSDGDRVNNEQFF. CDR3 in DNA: TGTGCCAGCAGCGATGGGGACAGGGTAAACAATGAGCAGTTCTTC.

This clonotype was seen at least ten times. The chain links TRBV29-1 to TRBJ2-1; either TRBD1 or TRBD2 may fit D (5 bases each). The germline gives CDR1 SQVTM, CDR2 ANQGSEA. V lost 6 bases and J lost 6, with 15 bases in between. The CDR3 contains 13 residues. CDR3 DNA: TGCAGCGTAGATAGAGGGGTTAGCAATGAGCAGTTCTTC. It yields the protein CSVDRGVSNEQFF.

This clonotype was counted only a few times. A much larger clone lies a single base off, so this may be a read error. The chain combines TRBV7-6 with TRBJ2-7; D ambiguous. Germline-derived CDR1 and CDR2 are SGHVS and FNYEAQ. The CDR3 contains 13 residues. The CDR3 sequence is CASSLGGLYGQYF. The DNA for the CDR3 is TGTGCCAGCAGCTTAGGGGGTTTGTACGGGCAGTACTTC. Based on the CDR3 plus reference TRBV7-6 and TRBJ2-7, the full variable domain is GAGVSQSPRYKVTKRGQDVALRCDPISGHVSLYWYRQALGQGPEFLTYFNYEAQQDKSGLPNDRFSAERPEGSISTLTIQRTEQRDSAMYRCASSLGGLYGQYFGPGTRLTVT.

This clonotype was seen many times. Here the CDR3 reads CASSQGLAGVADTQYF. CDR3 bases: TGCGCCAGCAGCCAGGGACTAGCGGGAGTCGCAGATACGCAGTATTTT. The rearrangement links TRBV5-1 to TRBJ2-3; 14 nucleotides align to TRBD2. Germline V gene lookup returns CDR1 SGHRS and CDR2 YFSETQ. CDR3 length: 16 amino acids. Trimming removed 4 bases from V and 4 bases from J; junction bases left unmatched: 5.

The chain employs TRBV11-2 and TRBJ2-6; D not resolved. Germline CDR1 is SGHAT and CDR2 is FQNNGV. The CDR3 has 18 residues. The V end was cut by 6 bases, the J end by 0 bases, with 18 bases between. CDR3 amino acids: CASSFQPGRSSGANVLTF. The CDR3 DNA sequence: TGTGCCAGCAGTTTCCAACCTGGACGGAGCTCTGGGGCCAACGTCCTGACTTTC.

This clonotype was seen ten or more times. The CDR3: CACRGGTEAFF. The CDR3 DNA reads TGTGCCTGTCGGGGGGGAACTGAAGCTTTCTTT. J is TRBJ1-1 and V is TRBV30; TRBD1 might be the D (5 bases). Deletions cut 6 bases from V and 5 bases from J, with 10 bases between. Germline V gene sequence: CDR1 GTSNPN, CDR2 SVGIG (reference sequence). The CDR3 consists of 11 residues.

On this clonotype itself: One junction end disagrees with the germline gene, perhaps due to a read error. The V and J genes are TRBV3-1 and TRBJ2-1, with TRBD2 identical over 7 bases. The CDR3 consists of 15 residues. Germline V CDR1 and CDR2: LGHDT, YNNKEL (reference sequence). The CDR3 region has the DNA TGTGCCAGCACTCCCGGGGCTAGCGGAAACAAAGAGCAGTTCTTC. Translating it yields CASTPGASGNKEQFF.

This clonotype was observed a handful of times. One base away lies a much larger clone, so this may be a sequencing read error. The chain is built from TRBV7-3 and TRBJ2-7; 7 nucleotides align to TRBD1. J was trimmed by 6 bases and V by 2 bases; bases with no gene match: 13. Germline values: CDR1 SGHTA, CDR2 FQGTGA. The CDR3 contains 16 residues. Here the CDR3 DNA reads TGTGCCAGCAGCTTACACCCTGACAGGGAACTCTGCGAGCAGTACTTC. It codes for CASSLHPDRELCEQYF.

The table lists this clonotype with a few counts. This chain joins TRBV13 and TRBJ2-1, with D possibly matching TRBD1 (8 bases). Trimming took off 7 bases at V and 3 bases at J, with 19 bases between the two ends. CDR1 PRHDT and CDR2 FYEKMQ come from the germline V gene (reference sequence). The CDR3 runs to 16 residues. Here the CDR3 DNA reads TGTGCCAGCACCCAGGGGGCGGGAGAACGCTACAATGAGCAGTTCTTC. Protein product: CASTQGAGERYNEQFF.

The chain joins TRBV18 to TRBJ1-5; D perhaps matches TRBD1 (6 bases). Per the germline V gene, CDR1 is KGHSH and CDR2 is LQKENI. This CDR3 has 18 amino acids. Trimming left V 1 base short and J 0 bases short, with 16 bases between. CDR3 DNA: TGTGCCAGCTCACCACGTGGGGGCCCGGACTATAGCAATCAGCCCCAGCATTTT. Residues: CASSPRGGPDYSNQPQHF.

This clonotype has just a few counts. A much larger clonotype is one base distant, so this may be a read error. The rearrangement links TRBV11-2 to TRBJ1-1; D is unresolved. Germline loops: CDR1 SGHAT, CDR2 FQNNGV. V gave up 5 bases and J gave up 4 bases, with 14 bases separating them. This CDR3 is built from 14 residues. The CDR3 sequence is CASSLNPGATEAFF. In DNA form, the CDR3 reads TGTGCCAGCAGCCTTAACCCCGGTGCCACTGAAGCTTTCTTT.

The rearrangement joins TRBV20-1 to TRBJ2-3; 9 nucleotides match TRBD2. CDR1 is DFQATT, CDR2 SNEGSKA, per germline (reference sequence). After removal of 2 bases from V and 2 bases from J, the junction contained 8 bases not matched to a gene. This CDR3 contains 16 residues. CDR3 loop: CSARMTSGADTDTQYF. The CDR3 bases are TGCAGTGCTAGAATGACTAGCGGAGCGGACACAGATACGCAGTATTTT.

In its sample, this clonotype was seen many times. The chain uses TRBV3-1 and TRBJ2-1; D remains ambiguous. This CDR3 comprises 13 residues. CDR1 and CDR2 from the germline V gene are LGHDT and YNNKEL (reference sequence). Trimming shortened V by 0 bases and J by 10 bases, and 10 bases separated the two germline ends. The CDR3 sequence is CASSQDLMAEQFF. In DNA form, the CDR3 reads TGTGCCAGCAGCCAAGACCTCATGGCAGAGCAGTTCTTC.

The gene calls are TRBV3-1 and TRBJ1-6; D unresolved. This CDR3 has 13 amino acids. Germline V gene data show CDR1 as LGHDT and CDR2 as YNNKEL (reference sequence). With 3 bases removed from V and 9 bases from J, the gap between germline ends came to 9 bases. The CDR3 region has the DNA TGTGCCAGCAGCCAGGTGGCTAGTTCACCCCTCCACTTT. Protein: CASSQVASSPLHF.

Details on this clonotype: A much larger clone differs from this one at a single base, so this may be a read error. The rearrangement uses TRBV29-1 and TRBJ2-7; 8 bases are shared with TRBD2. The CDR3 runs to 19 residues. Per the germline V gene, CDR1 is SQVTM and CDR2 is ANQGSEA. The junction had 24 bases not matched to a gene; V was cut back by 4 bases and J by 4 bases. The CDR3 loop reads CSVGGGGGSGMSRPYEQYF. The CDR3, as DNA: TGCAGCGTTGGAGGAGGAGGCGGTAGCGGGATGTCCCGCCCGTACGAGCAGTACTTC.

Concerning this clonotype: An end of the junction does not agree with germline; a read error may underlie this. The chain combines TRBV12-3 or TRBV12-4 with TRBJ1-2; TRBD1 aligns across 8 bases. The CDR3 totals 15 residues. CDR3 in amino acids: CASSTSGQENYGYAF. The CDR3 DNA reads TGTGCCAGCAGTACCTCGGGACAGGAGAACTATGGCTACGCCTTC.

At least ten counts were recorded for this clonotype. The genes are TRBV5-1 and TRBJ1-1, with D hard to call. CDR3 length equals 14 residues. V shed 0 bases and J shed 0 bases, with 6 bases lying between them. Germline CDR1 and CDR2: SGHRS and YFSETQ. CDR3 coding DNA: TGCGCCAGCAGCTTGGACGGCGTGAACACTGAAGCTTTCTTT. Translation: CASSLDGVNTEAFF.

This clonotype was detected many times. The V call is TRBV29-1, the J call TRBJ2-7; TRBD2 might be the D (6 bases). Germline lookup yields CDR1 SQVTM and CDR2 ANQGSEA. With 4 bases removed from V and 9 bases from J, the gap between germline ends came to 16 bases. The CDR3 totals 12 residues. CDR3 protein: CSVGMPGLLQYF. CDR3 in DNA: TGCAGCGTTGGGATGCCGGGACTCCTGCAGTACTTC.

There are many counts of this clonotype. The CDR3 sequence is CSARQPGQGTEQYF. The CDR3, as DNA: TGCAGTGCTAGACAACCGGGACAGGGAACCGAGCAGTACTTC. The genes are TRBV20-1 and TRBJ2-7; the match to TRBD1 covers 9 bases. CDR1 is DFQATT, CDR2 SNEGSKA, per germline (reference sequence). The CDR3 contains 14 residues. Losses at the gene ends were 2 bases for V and 6 bases for J; bases not matched to a gene: 8.

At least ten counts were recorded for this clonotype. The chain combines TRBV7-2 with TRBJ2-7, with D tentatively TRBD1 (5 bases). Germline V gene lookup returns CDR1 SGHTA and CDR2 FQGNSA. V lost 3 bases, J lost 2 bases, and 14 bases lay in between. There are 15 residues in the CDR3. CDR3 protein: CASSLGREVPYEQYF. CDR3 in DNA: TGTGCCAGCAGCTTGGGCAGGGAAGTCCCCTACGAGCAGTACTTC.

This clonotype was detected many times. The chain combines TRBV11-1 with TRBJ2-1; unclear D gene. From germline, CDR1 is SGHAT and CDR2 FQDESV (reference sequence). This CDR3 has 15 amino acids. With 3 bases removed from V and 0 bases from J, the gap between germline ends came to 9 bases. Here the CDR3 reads CASSFGESSYNEQFF. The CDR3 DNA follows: TGTGCCAGCAGCTTTGGAGAGAGCTCCTACAATGAGCAGTTCTTC.

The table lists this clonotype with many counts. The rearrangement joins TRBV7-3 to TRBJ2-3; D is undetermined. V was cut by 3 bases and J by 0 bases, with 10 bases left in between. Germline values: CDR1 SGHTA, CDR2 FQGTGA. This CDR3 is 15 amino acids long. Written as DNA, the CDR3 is TGTGCCAGCAGCTTGGTTGGCGGTAGCACAGATACGCAGTATTTT. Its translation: CASSLVGGSTDTQYF.

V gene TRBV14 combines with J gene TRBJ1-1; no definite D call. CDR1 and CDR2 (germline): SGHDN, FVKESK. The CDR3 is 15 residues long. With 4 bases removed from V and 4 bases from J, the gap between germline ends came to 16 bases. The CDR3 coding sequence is TGTGCCAGCAGCCTGATGGCAGGAATAGTCACTGAAGCTTTCTTT. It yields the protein CASSLMAGIVTEAFF.

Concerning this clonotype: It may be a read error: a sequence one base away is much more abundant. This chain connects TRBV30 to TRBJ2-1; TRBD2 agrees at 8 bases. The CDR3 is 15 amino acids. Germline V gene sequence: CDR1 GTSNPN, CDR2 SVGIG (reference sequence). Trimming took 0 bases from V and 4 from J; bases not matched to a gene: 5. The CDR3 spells CAWSVPPSGYNEQFF. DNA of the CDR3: TGTGCCTGGAGTGTCCCGCCTAGCGGGTACAATGAGCAGTTCTTC.

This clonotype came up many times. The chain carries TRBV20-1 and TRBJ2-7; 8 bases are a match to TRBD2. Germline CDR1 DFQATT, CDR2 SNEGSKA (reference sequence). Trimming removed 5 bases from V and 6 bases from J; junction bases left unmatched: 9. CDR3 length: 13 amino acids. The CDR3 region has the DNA TGCAGTGCTCTTTCCGGGCTAGCGGGCGAGCAGTACTTC. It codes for CSALSGLAGEQYF.

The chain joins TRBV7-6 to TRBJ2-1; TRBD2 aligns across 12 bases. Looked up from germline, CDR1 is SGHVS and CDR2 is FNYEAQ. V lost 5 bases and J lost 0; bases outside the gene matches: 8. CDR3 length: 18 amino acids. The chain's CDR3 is CASSPGTSGFYSYNEQFF. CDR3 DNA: TGTGCCAGCAGCCCGGGGACTAGCGGGTTTTACTCCTACAATGAGCAGTTCTTC.

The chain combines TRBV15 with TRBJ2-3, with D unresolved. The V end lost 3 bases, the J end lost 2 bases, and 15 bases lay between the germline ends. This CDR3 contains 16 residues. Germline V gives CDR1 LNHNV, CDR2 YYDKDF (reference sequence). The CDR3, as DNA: TGTGCCACCAGCAGGGAAAGTTCAACCTACACAGATACGCAGTATTTT. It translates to CATSRESSTYTDTQYF. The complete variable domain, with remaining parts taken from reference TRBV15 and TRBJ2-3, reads DAMVIQNPRYQVTQFGKPVTLSCSQTLNHNVMYWYQQKSSQAPKLLFHYYDKDFNNEADTPDNFQSRRPNTSFCFLDIRSPGLGDTAMYLCATSRESSTYTDTQYFGPGTRLTVL.